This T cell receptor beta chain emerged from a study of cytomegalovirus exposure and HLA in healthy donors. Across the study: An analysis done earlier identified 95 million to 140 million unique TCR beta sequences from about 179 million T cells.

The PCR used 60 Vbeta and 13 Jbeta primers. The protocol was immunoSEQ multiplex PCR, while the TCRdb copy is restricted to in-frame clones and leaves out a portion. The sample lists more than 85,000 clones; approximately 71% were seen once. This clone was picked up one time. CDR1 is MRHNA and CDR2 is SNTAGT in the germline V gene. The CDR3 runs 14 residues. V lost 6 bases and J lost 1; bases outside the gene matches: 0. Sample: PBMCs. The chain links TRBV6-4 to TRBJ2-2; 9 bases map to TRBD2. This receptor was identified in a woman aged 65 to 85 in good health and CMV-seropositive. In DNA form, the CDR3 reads TGTGCCAGCAGGCGGGGGGGGAACACCGGGGAGCTGTTTTTT. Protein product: CASRRGGNTGELFF.